This T cell receptor beta chain was captured in a study of neurological immune-mediated disorders. The team produced cDNA through 5'RACE using 10-nucleotide random UMIs. Over 190 million TCR-beta sequences, together covering 15-18 subjects, were produced by every individual sequencing run that was carried out. Using its own MiXCR run on the 5' RACE reads, TCRdb lists one record per CDR3 protein. Here the sample spans fewer than 70,000 distinct CDR3 sequences, more than 8% being singletons. Study findings and constraints: TCR-beta repertoires seemed private in all groups, with no expanded CDR3 amino acid sequences shared. HTLV-1-associated myelopathy displayed the greatest TCR clonal expansion, and multiple sclerosis exhibited the smallest, lower than that of healthy controls.

With 2 bases removed from V and 1 base from J, the gap between germline ends came to 8 bases. There are 14 residues in the CDR3. CDR1 is PRHDT, CDR2 FYEKMQ, per germline (reference sequence). Time point described: longitudinal time-point 2. This clonotype was counted many times. No antigen is known for it. The receptor was derived from a young man in good health. The specimen sequenced was PBMCs. V and J are TRBV13 and TRBJ1-1; TRBD1 is a possible D gene (5 bases). The CDR3 reads CASSLRQGNTEAFF. CDR3 sequence (DNA): TGTGCCAGCAGCTTACGGCAGGGGAACACTGAAGCTTTCTTT.